This T cell receptor (beta chain) was profiled in a study of cytomegalovirus exposure and HLA in healthy donors. On this clone: Its antigen is as yet unknown. Other DNA variants within this sample encode the same CDR3.

It was with 60 Vbeta and 13 Jbeta primers that the PCR ran. Profiled with immunoSEQ multiplex PCR; TCRdb holds only in-frame clones, not every one. Of over 150,000 clones listed, less than 90% are singletons. General observations from the study: In a later analysis, compared with equally common non-associated chains, HLA-associated beta chains were more expanded. As confirmed in vitro, three CMV-associated chains were specific for CMV antigens. Generally TCR sequences proved uncommon, though certain public TCRs appeared in numerous donors.

Sequenced input: PBMCs. This TCR came from a boy between 2 and 10 years old in good health and CMV-seronegative.

CDR3 region: CASSLAGQGSYNEQFF. The DNA of the CDR3 is TGCGCCAGCAGCTTGGCCGGGCAGGGGTCCTACAATGAGCAGTTCTTC. This chain links TRBV5-1 with TRBJ2-1; TRBD1 is a possible D gene (6 bases). CDR1 and CDR2 from the germline V gene are SGHRS and YFSETQ. This CDR3 is built from 16 residues. Deletions cut 0 bases from V and 1 base from J, with 11 bases between.